Sequencing of this T cell receptor (beta chain) was carried out in a study of blood T cells in healthy people across ages. The CDR3 covers 14 residues. The V end was cut by 1 base, the J end by 3 bases, with 7 bases between. Germline assignment: CDR1 LGHDT and CDR2 YNNKEL (reference sequence). It was with a sample-barcoded 5' primer and a J-beta primer mix that a second PCR of roughly 7 to 11 cycles was run. Samples each returned at least 2.5 million CDR3-containing paired-end reads. TCRdb processed the 5' RACE reads anew with MiXCR; each CDR3 protein has one entry. The sample lists 1.5 million to 2 million distinct CDR3 sequences; roughly 52% were seen once.

The receptor's source is a woman in her thirties or forties in good health. The sequenced sample was blood. The chain carries TRBV3-1 and TRBJ1-5; D gene unclear. As DNA, the CDR3 is TGTGCCAGCAGCCAAGGGAGGGCCAATCAGCCCCAGCATTTT. Translating gives CASSQGRANQPQHF.